This T cell receptor beta chain was sequenced in a study of early T cells in non-severe SARS-CoV-2 infection. As for the study in general: Sequencing input comprised bulk RNA from unsorted whole blood; chain pairing was not available.

Tagging with unique molecular identifiers was applied to individual cDNA molecules. TCRdb passed the 5' RACE reads through MiXCR, listing each CDR3 protein once. The sample shows tens of thousands of distinct CDR3 sequences, 9% to 10% of them seen only once. Per the germline V gene, CDR1 is SEHNR and CDR2 is FQNEAQ (reference sequence). The CDR3 runs 13 residues. The V end was cut by 1 base, the J end by 4 bases, with 7 bases between. The sample was whole blood, taken at baseline. This clonotype was sampled from an adult who was a healthcare worker with PCR-confirmed SARS-CoV-2 infection or an uninfected control (not recorded which). The chain joins TRBV7-9 to TRBJ1-1; D remains unclear. CDR3 DNA sequence: TGTGCCAGCAGCTTAGACGCGACCACTGAAGCTTTCTTT. Its translation is CASSLDATTEAFF. Using reference TRBV7-9 and TRBJ1-1 for the parts outside the CDR3, the full variable domain is DTGVSQNPRHKITKRGQNVTFRCDPISEHNRLYWYRQTLGQGPEFLTYFQNEAQLEKSRLLSDRFSAERPKGSFSTLEIQRTEQGDSAMYLCASSLDATTEAFFGQGTRLTVV.